The clone carrying this T cell receptor (beta chain) came up a few times. As yet, its antigen is unknown. Germline assignment: CDR1 SGHDT and CDR2 YYEEEE. The CDR3 length is 12 residues. Trimming shortened V by 4 bases and J by 5 bases, and 6 bases separated the two germline ends. This record belongs to a study of T cell responses to AZD1222 COVID-19 vaccine. Across the whole study: Doses given second, at about 4 or about 12 weeks, were pooled. Regarding the study as a whole: Nearly half of spike-specific TCRs reportedly target unmutated variant regions. Spike regions recognized by vaccine-associated CD4 TCRs spanned the protein, led by 160-218 and 743-854.

Assay: immunoSEQ multiplex PCR; the TCRdb copy retains only in-frame clones and omits some. The table shows roughly 95,000 clones, with around 87% occurring only once. The specimen was peripheral blood, collected on day 0 of AZD1222 vaccination. This clonotype originated in an adult in good health. The gene calls are TRBV5-6 and TRBJ2-2; D is unresolved. CDR3 nucleotide sequence: TGTGCCAGCAGCCCCGGGACCGGGGAGCTGTTTTTT. This codes for CASSPGTGELFF.